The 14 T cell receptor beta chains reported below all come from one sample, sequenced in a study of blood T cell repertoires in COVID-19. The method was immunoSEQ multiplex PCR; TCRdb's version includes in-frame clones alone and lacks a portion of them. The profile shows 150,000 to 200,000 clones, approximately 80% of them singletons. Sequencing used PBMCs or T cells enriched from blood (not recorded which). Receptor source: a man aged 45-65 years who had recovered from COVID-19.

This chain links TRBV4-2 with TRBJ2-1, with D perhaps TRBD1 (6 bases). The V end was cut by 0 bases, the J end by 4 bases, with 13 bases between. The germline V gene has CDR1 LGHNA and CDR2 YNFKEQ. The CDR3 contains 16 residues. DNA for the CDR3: TGTGCCAGCAGCCAAGAAGGTCAGGGGCGTTACAATGAGCAGTTCTTC. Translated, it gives CASSQEGQGRYNEQFF.

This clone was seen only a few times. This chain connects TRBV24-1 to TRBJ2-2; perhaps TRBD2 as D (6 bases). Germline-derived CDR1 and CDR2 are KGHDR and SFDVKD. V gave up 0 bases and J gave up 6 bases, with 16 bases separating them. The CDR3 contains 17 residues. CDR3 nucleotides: TGTGCCACCAGTGATTTGCAGACGGGAGTAAGGTCCGGGGAGCTGTTTTTT. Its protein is CATSDLQTGVRSGELFF.

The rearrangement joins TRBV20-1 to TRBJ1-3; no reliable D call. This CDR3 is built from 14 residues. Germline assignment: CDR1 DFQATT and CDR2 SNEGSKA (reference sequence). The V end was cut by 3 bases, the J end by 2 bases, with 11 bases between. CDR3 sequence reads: CSASRGVAGNTIYF. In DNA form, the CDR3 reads TGCAGTGCTAGTCGGGGAGTGGCTGGAAACACCATATATTTT.

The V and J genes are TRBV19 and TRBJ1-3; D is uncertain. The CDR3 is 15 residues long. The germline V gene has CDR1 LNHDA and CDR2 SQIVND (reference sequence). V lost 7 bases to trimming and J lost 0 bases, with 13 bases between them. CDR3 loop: CASIYSGISGNTIYF. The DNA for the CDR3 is TGTGCCAGTATCTACAGCGGGATCTCTGGAAACACCATATATTTT.

The CDR3 reads CASSQDRVNTEAFF. The CDR3 coding sequence is TGTGCCAGCAGCCAAGACAGGGTAAACACTGAAGCTTTCTTT. The chain couples TRBV4-2 to TRBJ1-1; a weak D match, TRBD1 (5 bases). CDR3 length: 14 residues. The germline gives CDR1 LGHNA, CDR2 YNFKEQ. V was shortened by 0 bases and J by 2 bases, with 7 bases between the two germline ends.

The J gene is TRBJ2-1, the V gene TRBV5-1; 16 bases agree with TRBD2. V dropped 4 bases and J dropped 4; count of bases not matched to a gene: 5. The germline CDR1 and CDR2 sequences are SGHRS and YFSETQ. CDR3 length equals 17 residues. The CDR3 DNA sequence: TGCGCCAGCAGCGCGGGACTAGCGGGGGGGCAATACAATGAGCAGTTCTTC. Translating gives CASSAGLAGGQYNEQFF.

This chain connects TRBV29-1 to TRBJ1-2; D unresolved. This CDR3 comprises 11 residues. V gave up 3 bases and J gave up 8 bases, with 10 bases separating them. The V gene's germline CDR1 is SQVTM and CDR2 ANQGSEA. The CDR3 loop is CSVEMGRGYTF. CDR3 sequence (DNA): TGCAGCGTTGAGATGGGCAGGGGCTACACCTTC. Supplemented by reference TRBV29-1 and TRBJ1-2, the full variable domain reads SAVISQKPSRDICQRGTSLTIQCQVDSQVTMMFWYRQQPGQSLTLIATANQGSEATYESGFVIDKFPISRPNLTFSTLTVSNMSPEDSSIYLCSVEMGRGYTFGSGTRLTVV.

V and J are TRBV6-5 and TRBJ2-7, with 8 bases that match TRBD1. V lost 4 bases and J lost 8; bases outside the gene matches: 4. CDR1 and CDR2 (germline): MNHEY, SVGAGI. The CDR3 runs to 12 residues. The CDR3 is CASSLGQGKQYF. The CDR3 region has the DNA TGTGCCAGCAGTTTAGGACAGGGCAAGCAGTACTTC.

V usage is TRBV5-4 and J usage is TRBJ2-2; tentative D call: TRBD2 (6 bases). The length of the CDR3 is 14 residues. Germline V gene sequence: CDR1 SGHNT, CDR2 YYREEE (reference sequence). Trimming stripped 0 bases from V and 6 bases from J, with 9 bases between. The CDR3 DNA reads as TGTGCCAGCAGCTTGGTGTCTAGCGCCGGGGAGCTGTTTTTT. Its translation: CASSLVSSAGELFF.

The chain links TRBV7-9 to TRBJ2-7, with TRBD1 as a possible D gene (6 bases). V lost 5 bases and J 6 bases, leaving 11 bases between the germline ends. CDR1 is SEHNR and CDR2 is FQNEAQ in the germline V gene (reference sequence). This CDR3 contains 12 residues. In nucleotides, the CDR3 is TGTGCCAGCAGCGAAACAGGGCCCGAGCAGTACTTC. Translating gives CASSETGPEQYF.

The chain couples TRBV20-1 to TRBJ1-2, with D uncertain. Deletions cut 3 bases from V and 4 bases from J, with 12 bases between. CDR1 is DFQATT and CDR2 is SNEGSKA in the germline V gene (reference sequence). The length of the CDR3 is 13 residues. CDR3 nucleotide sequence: TGCAGTGCTAGTATCCAAGAGGGCTATGGCTACACCTTC. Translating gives CSASIQEGYGYTF.

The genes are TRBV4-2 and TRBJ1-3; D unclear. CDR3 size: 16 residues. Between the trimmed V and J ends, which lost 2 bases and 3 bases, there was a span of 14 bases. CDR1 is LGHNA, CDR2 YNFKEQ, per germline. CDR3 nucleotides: TGTGCCAGCAGCCAATCCGTCCCTCCCTTTGGAAACACCATATATTTT. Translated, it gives CASSQSVPPFGNTIYF.

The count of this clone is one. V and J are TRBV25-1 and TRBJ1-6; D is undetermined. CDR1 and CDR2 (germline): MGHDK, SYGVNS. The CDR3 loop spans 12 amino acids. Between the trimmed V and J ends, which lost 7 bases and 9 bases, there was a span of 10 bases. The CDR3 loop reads CASKNGVSPLHF. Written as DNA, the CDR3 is TGTGCCAGCAAGAACGGAGTTTCACCCCTCCACTTT.

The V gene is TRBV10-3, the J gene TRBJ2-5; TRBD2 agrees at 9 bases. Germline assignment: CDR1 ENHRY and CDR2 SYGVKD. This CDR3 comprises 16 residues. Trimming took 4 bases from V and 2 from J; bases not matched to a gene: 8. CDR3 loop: CAISGLADNPQETQYF. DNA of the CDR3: TGTGCCATCAGTGGACTAGCGGATAACCCTCAAGAGACCCAGTACTTC.